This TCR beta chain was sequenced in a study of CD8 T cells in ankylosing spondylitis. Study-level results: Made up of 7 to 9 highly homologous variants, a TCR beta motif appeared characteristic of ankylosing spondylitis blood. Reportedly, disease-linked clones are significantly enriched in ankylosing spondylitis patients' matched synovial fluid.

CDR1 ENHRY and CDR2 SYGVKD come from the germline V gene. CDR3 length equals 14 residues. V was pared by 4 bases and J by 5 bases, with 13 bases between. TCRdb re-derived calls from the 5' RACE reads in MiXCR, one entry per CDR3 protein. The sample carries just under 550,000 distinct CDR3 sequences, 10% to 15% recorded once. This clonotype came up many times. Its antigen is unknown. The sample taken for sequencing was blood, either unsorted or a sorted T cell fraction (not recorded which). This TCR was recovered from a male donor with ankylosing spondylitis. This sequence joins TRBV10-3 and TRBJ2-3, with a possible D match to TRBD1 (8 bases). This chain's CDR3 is CAISVDREGDTQYF. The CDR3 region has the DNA TGTGCCATCAGTGTGGACAGGGAGGGAGATACGCAGTATTTT.